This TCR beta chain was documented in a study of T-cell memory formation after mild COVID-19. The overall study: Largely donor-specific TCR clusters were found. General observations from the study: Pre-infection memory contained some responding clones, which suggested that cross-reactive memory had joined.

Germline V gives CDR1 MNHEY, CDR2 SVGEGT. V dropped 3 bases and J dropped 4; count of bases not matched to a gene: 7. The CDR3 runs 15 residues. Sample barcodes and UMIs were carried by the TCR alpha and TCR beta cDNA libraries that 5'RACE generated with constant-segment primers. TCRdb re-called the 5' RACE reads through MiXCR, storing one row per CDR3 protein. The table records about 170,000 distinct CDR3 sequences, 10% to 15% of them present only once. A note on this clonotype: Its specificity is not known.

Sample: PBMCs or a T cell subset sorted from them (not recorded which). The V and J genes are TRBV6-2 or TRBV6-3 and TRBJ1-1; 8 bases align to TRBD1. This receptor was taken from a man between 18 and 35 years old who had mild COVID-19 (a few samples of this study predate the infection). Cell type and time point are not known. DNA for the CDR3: TGTGCCAGCAGTTATGCTTCAGGGGGCCTCACTGAAGCTTTCTTT. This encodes CASSYASGGLTEAFF.